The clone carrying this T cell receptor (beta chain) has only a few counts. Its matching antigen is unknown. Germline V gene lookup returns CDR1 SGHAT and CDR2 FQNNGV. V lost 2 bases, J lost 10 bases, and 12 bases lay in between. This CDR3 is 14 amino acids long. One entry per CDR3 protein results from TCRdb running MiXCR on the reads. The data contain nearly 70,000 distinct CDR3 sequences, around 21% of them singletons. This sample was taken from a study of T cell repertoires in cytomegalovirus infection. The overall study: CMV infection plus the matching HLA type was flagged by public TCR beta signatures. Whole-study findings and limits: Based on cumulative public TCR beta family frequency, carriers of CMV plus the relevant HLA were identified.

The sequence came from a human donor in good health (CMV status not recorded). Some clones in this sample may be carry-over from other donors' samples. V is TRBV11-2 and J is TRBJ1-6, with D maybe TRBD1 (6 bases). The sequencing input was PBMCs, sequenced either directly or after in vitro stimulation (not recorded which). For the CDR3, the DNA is TGTGCCAGCAGCTTAACAGGGCAGGTCTCACCCCTCCACTTT. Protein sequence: CASSLTGQVSPLHF.